This T cell receptor (beta chain) emerged from a study of blood T cell repertoires in COVID-19. Background on the study: Acute and convalescent COVID-19 samples came from the United States, Italy and Spain.

On this clone itself: Germline and junction disagree at one end, which may indicate a read error.

Those enrolled in Seattle joined during active infection and were followed longitudinally afterward. Sequencing was performed with immunoSEQ multiplex PCR; in TCRdb, only in-frame clones are kept and a portion is missing. The sample yields more than 300,000 clones, over 75% seen once. This CDR3 is 13 amino acids long. The germline V gene encodes CDR1 MDHEN and CDR2 SYDVKM. The V and J genes are TRBV28 and TRBJ2-3; 9 bases fit TRBD2. The sequenced material came from peripheral blood. This clonotype was sampled from a woman between 25 and 40 years old with COVID-19, enrolled during active disease. Written as DNA, the CDR3 is TGTGCCAGCAGTTTGACTAGCGGAACCTTTGGGGATTTT. This sequence encodes CASSLTSGTFGDF.